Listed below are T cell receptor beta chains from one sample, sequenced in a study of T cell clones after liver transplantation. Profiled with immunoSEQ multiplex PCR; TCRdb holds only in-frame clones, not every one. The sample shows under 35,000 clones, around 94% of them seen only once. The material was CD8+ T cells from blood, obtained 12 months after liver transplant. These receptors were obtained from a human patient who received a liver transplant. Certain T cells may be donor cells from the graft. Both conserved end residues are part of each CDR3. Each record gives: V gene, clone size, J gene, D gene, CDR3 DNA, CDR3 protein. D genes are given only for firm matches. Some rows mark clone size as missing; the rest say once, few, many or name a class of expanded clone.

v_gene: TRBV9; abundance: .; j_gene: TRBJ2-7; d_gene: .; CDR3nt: TGTGCCAGCAGCGTAGTGGACCGACCCCACGAGCAGTACTTC; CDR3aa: CASSVVDRPHEQYF
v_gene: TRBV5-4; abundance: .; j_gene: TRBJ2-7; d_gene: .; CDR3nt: TGTGCCAGCAGCTTGGACGAATCGCGTCCCTACGAGCAGTACTTC; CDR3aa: CASSLDESRPYEQYF
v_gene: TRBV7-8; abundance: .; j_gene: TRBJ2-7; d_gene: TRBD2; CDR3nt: TGTGCCAGCAGCCCGGCGGGAGGGCGGGGGGCCTACGAGCAGTACTTC; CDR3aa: CASSPAGGRGAYEQYF
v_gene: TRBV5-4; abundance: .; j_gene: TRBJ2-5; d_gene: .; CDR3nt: TGTGCCAGCAGCTTGCGTGGCGGAGAGACCCAGTACTTC; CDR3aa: CASSLRGGETQYF
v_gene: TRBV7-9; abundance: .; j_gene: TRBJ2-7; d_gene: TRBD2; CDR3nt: TGTGCCAGCAGCTTAGTTCGGACTAGCGGGAAGAACTACGAGCAGTACTTC; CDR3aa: CASSLVRTSGKNYEQYF
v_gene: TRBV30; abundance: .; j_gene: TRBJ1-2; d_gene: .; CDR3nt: TGTGCCTGCAACTCTGACGGAAACTATGGCTACACCTTC; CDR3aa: CACNSDGNYGYTF
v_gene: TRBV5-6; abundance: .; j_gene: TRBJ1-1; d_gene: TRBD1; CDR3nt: TGTGCCAGCAGCTACTCCGTGGGACAGCAGCAGGCTTTCTTT; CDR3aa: CASSYSVGQQQAFF
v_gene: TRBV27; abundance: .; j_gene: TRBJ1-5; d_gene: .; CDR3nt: TGTGCCAGCAGTTTCGCGACGGGGGGCAATCAGCCCCAGCATTTT; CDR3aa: CASSFATGGNQPQHF
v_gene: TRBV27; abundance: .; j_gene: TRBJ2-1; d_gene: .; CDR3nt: TGTGCCAGCAGTTTGTCCGCTTCTCCCTACAATGAGCAGTTCTTC; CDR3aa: CASSLSASPYNEQFF
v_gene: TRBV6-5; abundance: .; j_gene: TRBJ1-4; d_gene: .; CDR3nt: TGTGCCAGCAGATCGACAGCAACTAATGAAAAACTGTTTTTT; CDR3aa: CASRSTATNEKLFF
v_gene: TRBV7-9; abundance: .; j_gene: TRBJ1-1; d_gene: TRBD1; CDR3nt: TGTGCCAGCAGCTTAGCGGGTTCGACAGGGGGCCGAGCTTTCTTT; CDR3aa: CASSLAGSTGGRAFF
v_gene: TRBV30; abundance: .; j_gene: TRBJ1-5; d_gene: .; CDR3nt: TGTGCCTGGAGTAGTGGGGAGGATCAGCCCCAGCATTTT; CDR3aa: CAWSSGEDQPQHF
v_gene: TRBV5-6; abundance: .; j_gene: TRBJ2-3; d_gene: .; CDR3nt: TGTGCCAGCAGCTGGAGCGGGTTTGAGGATACGCAGTATTTT; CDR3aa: CASSWSGFEDTQYF
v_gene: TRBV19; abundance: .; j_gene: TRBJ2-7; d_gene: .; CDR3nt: TGTGCCAGTAGTATGGGTGGCCTATGGATCGAGCAGTACTTC; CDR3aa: CASSMGGLWIEQYF
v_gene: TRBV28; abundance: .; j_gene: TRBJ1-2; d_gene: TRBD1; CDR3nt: TGTGCCAGCAGTTTATCTCCGGGACAGGATAATGGCTACACCTTC; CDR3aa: CASSLSPGQDNGYTF
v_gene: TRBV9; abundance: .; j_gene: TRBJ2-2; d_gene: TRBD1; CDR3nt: TGTGCCAGCAGCCCCCGACAGGGGGCAAACGGGGAGCTGTTTTTT; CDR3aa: CASSPRQGANGELFF
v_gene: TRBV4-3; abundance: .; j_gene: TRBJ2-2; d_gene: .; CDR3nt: TGCGCCAGCAGCCAAGATATAGGGCCCCTCACCGGGGAGCTGTTTTTT; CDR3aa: CASSQDIGPLTGELFF
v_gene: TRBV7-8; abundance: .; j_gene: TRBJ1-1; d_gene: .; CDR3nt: TGTGCCAGCAGCTTATTGAGGGGGTCGGGCACTGAAGCTTTCTTT; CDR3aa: CASSLLRGSGTEAFF
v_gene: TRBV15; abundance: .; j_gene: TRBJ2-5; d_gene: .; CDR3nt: TGTGCCACCAGCAGAGGCGTGGCAGAGACCCAGTACTTC; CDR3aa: CATSRGVAETQYF
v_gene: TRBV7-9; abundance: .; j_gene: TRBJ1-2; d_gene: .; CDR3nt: TGTGCCAGCAGCTCCACCCTGGCGGCCGGTTTCTATGGCTACACCTTC; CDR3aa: CASSSTLAAGFYGYTF
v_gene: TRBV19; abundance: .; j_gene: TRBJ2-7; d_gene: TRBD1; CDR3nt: TGTGCCACTCGACAGGGGATGAACGACGAGCAGTACTTC; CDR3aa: CATRQGMNDEQYF
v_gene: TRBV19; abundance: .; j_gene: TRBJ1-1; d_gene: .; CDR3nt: TGTGCCAGTAGTAGTTCGAACACTGAAGCTTTCTTT; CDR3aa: CASSSSNTEAFF
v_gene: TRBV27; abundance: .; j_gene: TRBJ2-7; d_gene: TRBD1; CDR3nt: TGTGCCAGCAGGGCGGGACAGGCCCAGTACTTC; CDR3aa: CASRAGQAQYF
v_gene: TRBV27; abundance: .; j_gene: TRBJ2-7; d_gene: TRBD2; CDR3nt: TGTGCCAGCAGTTTATATGGCGGGAGAGAATTGGAGCAGTACTTC; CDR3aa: CASSLYGGRELEQYF
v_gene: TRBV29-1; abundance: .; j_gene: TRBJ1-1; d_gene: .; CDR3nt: TGCAGCGTTGTTGGGGAGGGTGAAGCTTTCTTT; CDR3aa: CSVVGEGEAFF
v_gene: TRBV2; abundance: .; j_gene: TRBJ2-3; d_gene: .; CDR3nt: TGTGCCAGCAGTGTAGTTTCGGGCCCAGATACGCAGTATTTT; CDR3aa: CASSVVSGPDTQYF
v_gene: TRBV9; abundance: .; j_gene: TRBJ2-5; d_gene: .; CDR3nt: TGTGCCAGCAGCGCCCAGGGGAGCCTCCAAGAGACCCAGTACTTC; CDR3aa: CASSAQGSLQETQYF
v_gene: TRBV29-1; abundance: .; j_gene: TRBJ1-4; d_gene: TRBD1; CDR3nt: TGCAGCGTTGAAGTCAGGGGGCGCGGGGAAAAACTGTTTTTT; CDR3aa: CSVEVRGRGEKLFF
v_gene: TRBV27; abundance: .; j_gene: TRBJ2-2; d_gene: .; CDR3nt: TGTGCCAGCACCCCGCGGGGGAACACCGGGGAGCTGTTTTTT; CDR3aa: CASTPRGNTGELFF
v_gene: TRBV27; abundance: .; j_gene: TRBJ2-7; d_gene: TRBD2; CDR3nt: TGTGCCAGCAGTTGGCTAGCGGGGCCGTCCTACGAGCAGTACTTC; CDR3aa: CASSWLAGPSYEQYF
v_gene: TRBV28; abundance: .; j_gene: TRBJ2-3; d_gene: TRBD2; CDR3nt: TGTGCCAGCAGTTTAGGGGGGGAACCAGATACGCAGTATTTT; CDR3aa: CASSLGGEPDTQYF
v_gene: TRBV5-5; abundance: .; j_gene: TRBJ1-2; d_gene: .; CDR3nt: TGTGCCAGCATCCAGACGTCGGGAGGCTATGGCTACACCTTC; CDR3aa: CASIQTSGGYGYTF
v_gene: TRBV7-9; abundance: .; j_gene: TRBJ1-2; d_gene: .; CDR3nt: TGTGCCAGCAGCCCCAGACCGTTAGGCTACACCTTC; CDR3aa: CASSPRPLGYTF
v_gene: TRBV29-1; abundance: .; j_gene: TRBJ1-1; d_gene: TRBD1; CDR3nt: TGCAGCGTTGAAGAGGACAGGGCGGAGGCTTTCTTT; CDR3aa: CSVEEDRAEAFF
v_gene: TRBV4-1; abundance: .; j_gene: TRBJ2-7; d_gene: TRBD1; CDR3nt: TGCGCCAGCAGCCCGACCGGACAGGGGATCTACGAGCAGTACTTC; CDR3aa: CASSPTGQGIYEQYF
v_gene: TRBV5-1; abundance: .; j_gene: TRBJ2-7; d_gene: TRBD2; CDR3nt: TGCGCCAGCAGCTTGCCTAGCGGGCCATCCTACGAGCAGTACTTC; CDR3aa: CASSLPSGPSYEQYF
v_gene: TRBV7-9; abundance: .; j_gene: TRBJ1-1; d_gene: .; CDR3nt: TGTGCCAGCAGCTTTTTTCAGGAGGGGGGAGCTTTCTTT; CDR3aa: CASSFFQEGGAFF
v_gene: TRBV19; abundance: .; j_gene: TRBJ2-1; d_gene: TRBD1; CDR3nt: TGTGCCAGTAGTATTTGGACAGGGGCGGGGAATGAGCAGTTCTTC; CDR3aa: CASSIWTGAGNEQFF
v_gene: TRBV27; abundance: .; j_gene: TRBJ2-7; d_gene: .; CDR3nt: TGTGCCAGCAGTTTATACTCGGAGTCCTACGAGCAGTACTTC; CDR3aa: CASSLYSESYEQYF
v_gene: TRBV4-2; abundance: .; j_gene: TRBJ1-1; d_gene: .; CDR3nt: TGTGCCAGCAGCCAAGAGGGTGCTGAAGCTTTCTTT; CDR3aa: CASSQEGAEAFF
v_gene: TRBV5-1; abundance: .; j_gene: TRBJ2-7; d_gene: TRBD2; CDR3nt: TGCGCCAGCAGCGCCGGCCGGGACACCATAGGGACTAGCGGGAGGGTACCCTACGAGCAGTACTTC; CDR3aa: CASSAGRDTIGTSGRVPYEQYF
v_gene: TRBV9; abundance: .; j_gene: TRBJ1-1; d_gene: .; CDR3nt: TGTGCCAGCGGGGGAGGGAGCACTGAAGCTTTCTTT; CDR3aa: CASGGGSTEAFF
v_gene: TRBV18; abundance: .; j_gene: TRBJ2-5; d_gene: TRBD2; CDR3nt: TGTGCCAGCTCACCGGGACTAGCGGAAGAGACCCAGTACTTC; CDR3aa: CASSPGLAEETQYF
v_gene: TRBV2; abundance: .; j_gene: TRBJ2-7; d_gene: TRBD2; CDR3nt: TGTGCCAGCAGCCCTAGCGGGAGGAGGGACGAGCAGTACTTC; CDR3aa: CASSPSGRRDEQYF
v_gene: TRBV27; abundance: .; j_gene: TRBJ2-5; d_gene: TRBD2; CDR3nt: TGTGCCAGCAGCGCGTCTAGCGGGAACTCCAGGGAGACCCAGTACTTC; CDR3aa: CASSASSGNSRETQYF
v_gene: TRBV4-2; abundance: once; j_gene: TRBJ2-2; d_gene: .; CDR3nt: TGTGCCAGCAGCCAAGAGGCTACGAACACCGGGGAGCTGTTTTTT; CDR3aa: CASSQEATNTGELFF
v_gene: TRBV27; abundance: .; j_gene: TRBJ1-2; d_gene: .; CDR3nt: TGTGCCAGCAGTTTTTGGGGGGGGGCCTGGGGCTACACCTTC; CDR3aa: CASSFWGGAWGYTF
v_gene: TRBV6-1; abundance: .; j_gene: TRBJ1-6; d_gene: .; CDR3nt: TGTGCCAGCAGTGAATTCAGAGACTCTAATAATTCACCCCTCCACTTT; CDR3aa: CASSEFRDSNNSPLHF
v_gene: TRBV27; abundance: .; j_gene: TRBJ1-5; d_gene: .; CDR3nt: TGTGCCAGCAGTTTATCGGGGGTACAGCAGCCCCAGCATTTT; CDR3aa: CASSLSGVQQPQHF
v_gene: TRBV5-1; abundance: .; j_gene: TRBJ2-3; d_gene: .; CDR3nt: TGCGCCAGCAGCTTGGCCATGGGGAGCACAGATACGCAGTATTTT; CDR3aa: CASSLAMGSTDTQYF
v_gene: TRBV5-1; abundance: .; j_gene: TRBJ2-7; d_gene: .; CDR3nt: TGCGCCAGCTGTTCCAGGGTTTCCTACGAGCAGTACTTC; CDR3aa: CASCSRVSYEQYF
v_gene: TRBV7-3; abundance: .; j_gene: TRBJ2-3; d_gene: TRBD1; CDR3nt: TGTGCCAGCAGCCCGTACGGGACAGGGGGCGCAGATACGCAGTATTTT; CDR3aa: CASSPYGTGGADTQYF
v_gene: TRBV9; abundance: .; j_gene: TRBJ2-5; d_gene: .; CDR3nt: TGTGCCAGCAGCGTAGGCCCCACCCTGGGGGCCCAAGAGACCCAGTACTTC; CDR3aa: CASSVGPTLGAQETQYF
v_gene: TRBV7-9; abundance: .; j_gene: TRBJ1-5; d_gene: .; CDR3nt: TGTGCCAGCAGCTTAGCCGTCGGGCCCCAGCATTTT; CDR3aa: CASSLAVGPQHF
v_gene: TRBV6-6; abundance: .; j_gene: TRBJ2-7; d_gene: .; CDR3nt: TGTGCCAGCAGCTGGACTTGGTACGAGCAGTACTTC; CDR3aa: CASSWTWYEQYF
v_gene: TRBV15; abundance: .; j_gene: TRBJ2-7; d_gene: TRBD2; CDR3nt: TGTGCCACCAGCACCAGCGGGACCGAGCAGTACTTC; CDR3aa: CATSTSGTEQYF
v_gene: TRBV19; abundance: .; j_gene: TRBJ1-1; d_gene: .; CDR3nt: TGTGCCAGTAGTATAGATTCCACTAGGGGTATCACTGAAGCTTTCTTT; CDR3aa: CASSIDSTRGITEAFF